This TCR beta chain was captured in a study of shared clonotypes between healthy human individuals. Trimming at V came to 6 bases and at J to 3 bases, leaving 9 bases not matched to a gene. The CDR3 is made up of 15 amino acids. Per the germline V gene, CDR1 is SGHAT and CDR2 is FQNNGV. Data came from immunoSEQ multiplex PCR; TCRdb stores just in-frame clones and leaves some out. The repertoire holds 650,000 to 800,000 clones, with 72% as singletons. The chain recombines TRBV11-2 with TRBJ2-5; 8 bases match TRBD1. The sequencing input was memory CD4+ T cells sorted from blood. Documented subset: CD45RA-negative fraction. The receptor comes from a woman in her twenties or thirties in good health. The CDR3 coding sequence is TGTGCCAGCAGACCCCCAGGGACAGGAAAAGAGACCCAGTACTTC. Translation gives CASRPPGTGKETQYF. Based on the CDR3 plus reference TRBV11-2 and TRBJ2-5, the full variable domain is EAGVAQSPRYKIIEKRQSVAFWCNPISGHATLYWYQQILGQGPKLLIQFQNNGVVDDSQLPKDRFSAERLKGVDSTLKIQPAKLEDSAVYLCASRPPGTGKETQYFGPGTRLLVL.